The entry below gives a single TCR beta chain sequence along with its context. The sample originates from a study of blood T cell repertoires in COVID-19. The V and J ends lost 1 base and 7 bases, in that order; junction bases with no gene match: 6. Germline lookup yields CDR1 LGHDT and CDR2 YNNKEL (reference sequence). The CDR3 is made up of 17 amino acids. Method: immunoSEQ multiplex PCR; TCRdb's copy keeps in-frame clones and lacks some. This repertoire shows under 100,000 clones, 80% found once; its top ten account for around 12%. The clonotype comes from a woman between 35 and 50 years old with active or convalescent COVID-19. The genes are TRBV3-1 (or the pseudogene TRBV3-2) and TRBJ2-4; 14 nucleotides agree with TRBD2. The sequenced sample consisted of peripheral blood. The CDR3 is CASSQGTSGGLGNIQYF. DNA of the CDR3: TGTGCCAGCAGCCAAGGGACTAGCGGGGGGTTAGGGAACATTCAGTACTTC.